Following are 26 T cell receptor beta chains from one sample sequenced in a study of response to subunit inactivated influenza vaccine. TCRdb re-called the RT-PCR reads with MiXCR, one entry per CDR3 protein. This sample has about 310,000 distinct CDR3 sequences, with about a fifth found just once. Sequences were derived from PBMCs from blood, sampled roughly 20 months after vaccination. The source of these receptors is a man aged 50 to 69 who received an inactivated influenza vaccine.

The gene calls are TRBV6-5 and TRBJ1-5; D not resolved. CDR3 length: 15 amino acids. V shed 0 bases and J shed 0 bases, with 6 bases lying between them. CDR1 and CDR2 (germline): MNHEY, SVGAGI. This CDR3 reads CASSYSYYSNQPQHF. In DNA, the CDR3 is TGTGCCAGCAGTTACTCTTATTATAGCAATCAGCCCCAGCATTTT.

The chain combines TRBV10-2 with TRBJ1-2; TRBD1 matches at 9 bases. V lost 6 bases, J lost 8 bases, and 4 bases stayed unmatched. The CDR3 runs to 12 residues. Germline loops: CDR1 WSHSY, CDR2 SAAADI. The CDR3 is CASRQDRGGYTF. The CDR3 DNA sequence: TGCGCCAGCAGGCAGGACAGGGGAGGCTACACCTTC.

The V and J genes are TRBV24-1 and TRBJ1-5; the D gene is possibly TRBD1 (5 bases). Germline V gives CDR1 KGHDR, CDR2 SFDVKD. Trimming took 3 bases from V and 8 from J, leaving 10 bases between them. This CDR3 spans 13 amino acids. CDR3 coding DNA: TGTGCCACCAGTGATGTCACGGGGGAGCCCCAGCATTTT. It yields the protein CATSDVTGEPQHF.

Only a few counts were recorded for this clonotype. This rearrangement joins TRBV12-3 or TRBV12-4 to TRBJ1-3; possible D gene TRBD1, 5 bases. V lost 4 bases, J lost 0 bases, and 13 bases lay in between. The CDR3 spans 16 residues. CDR3 sequence reads: CASSWRGANSGNTIYF. The CDR3 DNA reads TGTGCCAGCAGTTGGAGAGGGGCCAACTCTGGAAACACCATATATTTT.

This clonotype was seen only once. This rearrangement joins TRBV29-1 to TRBJ2-7; TRBD1 aligns across 7 bases. The V and J ends lost 6 bases and 6 bases, in that order; junction bases with no gene match: 14. Germline values: CDR1 SQVTM, CDR2 ANQGSEA. The length of the CDR3 is 14 residues. CDR3 DNA sequence: TGCAGCGTATCATACAGGGGAACGAGCATCGAGCAGTACTTC. This encodes CSVSYRGTSIEQYF.

Points on this clonotype: With a much larger clone just one base away, this may be a read error. V is TRBV11-2 and J is TRBJ2-7; no firm D call. The germline V and J ends were trimmed by 1 base and 6 bases, with 7 bases remaining between them. This CDR3 is built from 12 residues. In germline, CDR1 is SGHAT, CDR2 FQNNGV. The CDR3 region is CASSLGASEQYF. As DNA, the CDR3 is TGTGCCAGCAGCTTAGGGGCCTCCGAGCAGTACTTC.

This clonotype was found many times. The gene calls are TRBV7-2 and TRBJ1-3, with TRBD1 identical over 10 bases. This CDR3 has 16 amino acids. V trimming: 5 bases; J trimming: 0 bases; junction bases outside the gene matches: 4. CDR1 is SGHTA and CDR2 is FQGNSA in the germline V gene. The CDR3 nucleotides are TGTGCCAGCAGCCCGGGACAGGGGAGCTCTGGAAACACCATATATTTT. Translating gives CASSPGQGSSGNTIYF.

This clonotype was seen a few times. This rearrangement joins TRBV7-2 to TRBJ1-2; TRBD1 agrees at 7 bases. V shed 2 bases and J 3 bases; nucleotides not matched to a gene: 6. The germline V gene encodes CDR1 SGHTA and CDR2 FQGNSA. The CDR3 loop spans 15 amino acids. CDR3 sequence (DNA): TGTGCCAGCAGCTTAAGCCAGGGGGTTCACTATGGCTACACCTTC. It translates to CASSLSQGVHYGYTF. The whole variable domain, remainder taken from reference TRBV7-2 and TRBJ1-2, is GAGVSQSPSNKVTEKGKDVELRCDPISGHTALYWYRQSLGQGLEFLIYFQGNSAPDKSGLPSDRFSAERTGGSVSTLTIQRTQQEDSAVYLCASSLSQGVHYGYTFGSGTRLTVV.

This chain joins TRBV4-2 and TRBJ1-1; D is possibly TRBD1 (6 bases). Between the trimmed V and J ends, which lost 2 bases and 2 bases, there was a span of 9 bases. This CDR3 spans 14 amino acids. Germline loops: CDR1 LGHNA, CDR2 YNFKEQ. The CDR3 DNA sequence: TGTGCCAGCAGCCAACCGGGGGCTAACACTGAAGCTTTCTTT. This encodes CASSQPGANTEAFF.

This clonotype has a handful of counts. The rearrangement links TRBV5-1 to TRBJ1-3; 8 positions agree with TRBD1. The CDR3 extends over 19 amino acids. V was clipped by 4 bases and J by 2 bases; unmatched bases: 17. Germline assignment: CDR1 SGHRS and CDR2 YFSETQ. The CDR3 DNA follows: TGCGCCAGCAGCGAAGCAACAGGGGGTGCACCTGCCCCTGGAAACACCATATATTTT. It yields the protein CASSEATGGAPAPGNTIYF.

This chain connects TRBV29-1 to TRBJ2-1, with 9 bases aligning to TRBD2. This CDR3 has 13 residues. V was pared by 4 bases and J by 10 bases, with 8 bases of the junction left unmatched. CDR1 SQVTM and CDR2 ANQGSEA come from the germline V gene. CDR3 region: CSVGRGRAQEQFF. The CDR3 DNA reads TGCAGCGTTGGTCGCGGGAGGGCCCAGGAGCAGTTCTTC.

This clonotype occurred many times. The rearrangement uses TRBV6-6 and TRBJ1-5; no clear D. V was clipped by 2 bases and J by 9 bases, with 8 bases between them. CDR1 and CDR2 (germline): MNHNY, SVGAGI (reference sequence). The CDR3 consists of 12 residues. CDR3 DNA: TGTGCCAGCAGTTACCCACGAGGGCCCCAGCATTTT. Translated, it gives CASSYPRGPQHF.

This clonotype was seen a handful of times. The rearrangement uses TRBV7-2 and TRBJ1-2; 8 bases are a match to TRBD1. The V gene end was trimmed by 4 bases and the J gene end by 2 bases; junction bases not matched to a gene: 6. The germline V gene has CDR1 SGHTA and CDR2 FQGNSA. The CDR3 is made up of 15 amino acids. CDR3 in amino acids: CASSSDRGLNYGYTF. CDR3 in DNA: TGTGCCAGCAGCTCAGACAGGGGTCTCAACTATGGCTACACCTTC.

V usage is TRBV4-2 and J usage is TRBJ1-1; 7 positions agree with TRBD1. Trimming at V came to 0 bases and at J to 0 bases, leaving 7 bases not matched to a gene. Germline loops: CDR1 LGHNA, CDR2 YNFKEQ. The CDR3 loop spans 17 amino acids. The CDR3, as DNA: TGTGCCAGCAGCCAAGATCGGGGGACAGCAATGAACACTGAAGCTTTCTTT. This translates into CASSQDRGTAMNTEAFF.

The gene calls are TRBV27 and TRBJ2-5; the match to TRBD1 covers 7 bases. V lost 5 bases to trimming and J lost 4 bases; unmatched junction nucleotides: 10. Germline V gene lookup returns CDR1 MNHEY and CDR2 SMNVEV (reference sequence). There are 15 residues in the CDR3. The CDR3 loop is CASSLKTGTRETQYF. Written as DNA, the CDR3 is TGTGCCAGCAGTCTCAAGACAGGGACGAGAGAGACCCAGTACTTC.

This chain connects TRBV7-2 to TRBJ2-2; TRBD2 aligns across 7 bases. J was trimmed by 7 bases and V by 7 bases; bases with no gene match: 9. The germline V gene encodes CDR1 SGHTA and CDR2 FQGNSA. The CDR3 has 14 amino acids. For the CDR3, the DNA is TGTGCCAGCACCCGACTAGCTTCCGGCGGGGAGCTGTTTTTT. Protein: CASTRLASGGELFF.

This clonotype was seen a few times. The CDR3 DNA reads as TGTGCCACCAGCGCCGACCCCAGCCCTGTGAACGAGCAGTACTTC. The encoded protein is CATSADPSPVNEQYF. The genes are TRBV15 and TRBJ2-7; D ambiguous. Germline CDR1 LNHNV, CDR2 YYDKDF (reference sequence). CDR3 length: 15 residues. With 5 bases removed from V and 5 bases from J, the gap between germline ends came to 19 bases. The full variable domain, rest sourced from reference TRBV15 and TRBJ2-7, is DAMVIQNPRYQVTQFGKPVTLSCSQTLNHNVMYWYQQKSSQAPKLLFHYYDKDFNNEADTPDNFQSRRPNTSFCFLDIRSPGLGDTAMYLCATSADPSPVNEQYFGPGTRLTVT.

The chain uses TRBV12-3 or TRBV12-4 and TRBJ1-1; the match to TRBD1 covers 7 bases. CDR3 length: 13 amino acids. V lost 4 bases, J lost 5 bases, and 4 bases stayed unmatched. The CDR3 sequence is CASSSTGVTEAFF. CDR3 sequence (DNA): TGTGCCAGCAGTTCCACAGGGGTTACTGAAGCTTTCTTT.

This chain uses TRBV28 with TRBJ1-1; unclear D gene. V lost 6 bases, J lost 5 bases, and 13 bases lay in between. CDR1 MDHEN and CDR2 SYDVKM come from the germline V gene. This CDR3 is 13 amino acids long. The CDR3 DNA follows: TGTGCCAGCAGCCGAGGATCTTGGACTGAAGCTTTCTTT. As protein: CASSRGSWTEAFF. Drawing the rest from reference TRBV28 and TRBJ1-1, the complete variable domain is DVKVTQSSRYLVKRTGEKVFLECVQDMDHENMFWYRQDPGLGLRLIYFSYDVKMKEKGDIPEGYSVSREKKERFSLILESASTNQTSMYLCASSRGSWTEAFFGQGTRLTVV.

The J gene is TRBJ1-4, the V gene TRBV7-2; no reliable D call. Trimming removed 2 bases from V and 5 bases from J, with 12 bases in between. Per germline, CDR1 SGHTA and CDR2 FQGNSA. The CDR3 contains 15 residues. As DNA, the CDR3 is TGTGCCAGCAGCTTAAACAGCGCAAGGAATGAAAAACTGTTTTTT. Translating gives CASSLNSARNEKLFF.

This clonotype was detected many times. Written as DNA, the CDR3 is TGTGCCAGCAGTCACCTAGCGGGGGGGAGCACAGATACGCAGTATTTT. Its translation: CASSHLAGGSTDTQYF. V gene TRBV28 combines with J gene TRBJ2-3; 12 bases agree with TRBD2. The length of the CDR3 is 16 residues. V shed 5 bases, J shed 0 bases, and the junction held 3 bases outside the gene matches. Germline CDR1 reads MDHEN; CDR2 reads SYDVKM.

The chain uses TRBV20-1 and TRBJ2-1; D is ambiguous. In germline, CDR1 is DFQATT, CDR2 SNEGSKA (reference sequence). The V and J ends lost 3 bases and 9 bases respectively, with 9 bases between them. This CDR3 contains 11 residues. The CDR3 DNA reads TGCAGTGCTAGTCGTTCCCTTGAGCAGTTCTTC. Translating it yields CSASRSLEQFF.

The chain couples TRBV6-2 or TRBV6-3 to TRBJ1-1, with unresolved D. CDR1 MNHEY and CDR2 SVGEGT come from the germline V gene. This CDR3 has 14 residues. With 3 bases removed from V and 0 bases from J, the gap between germline ends came to 8 bases. As DNA, the CDR3 is TGTGCCAGCAGTTATAAGATAATGAACACTGAAGCTTTCTTT. It specifies CASSYKIMNTEAFF.

This clonotype came up many times. The chain couples TRBV29-1 to TRBJ1-5; 10 nucleotides align to TRBD1. Germline CDR1 and CDR2: SQVTM and ANQGSEA. The J segment lost 2 bases and the V segment lost 5 bases, leaving 6 bases of the junction unmatched. The CDR3 covers 15 residues. The CDR3 protein is CSVLSGTGGNQPQHF. CDR3 in DNA: TGCAGCGTTTTATCCGGGACAGGGGGCAATCAGCCCCAGCATTTT.

This clonotype was observed many times. V is TRBV6-2 or TRBV6-3 and J is TRBJ1-5; 7 bases are a match to TRBD1. The CDR3 contains 16 residues. The V gene's germline CDR1 is MNHEY and CDR2 SVGEGT. V was clipped by 0 bases and J by 6 bases; unmatched bases: 8. CDR3 nucleotides: TGTGCCAGCAGTTACTCGACAGGGACATGGGGTCAGCCCCAGCATTTT. Residues: CASSYSTGTWGQPQHF.

This CDR3 is CASSFVANQETQYF. The CDR3 DNA reads as TGTGCCAGCAGCTTTGTAGCGAACCAAGAGACCCAGTACTTC. V and J are TRBV7-8 and TRBJ2-5, with D perhaps TRBD2 (5 bases). The CDR3 spans 14 residues. Per the germline V gene, CDR1 is SGHVS and CDR2 is FQNEAQ. Trimming removed 3 bases from V and 0 bases from J, with 8 bases in between.